This record concerns one T cell receptor (beta chain) sequence. The data derive from a study of T cell changes during pregnancy in multiple sclerosis. Profiling relied on immunoSEQ multiplex PCR, and the TCRdb table lists in-frame clones only, not all of them. The sample consists of roughly 64,000 clones, just over 90% of them appearing once. The CDR3 loop spans 16 amino acids. Germline V gene lookup returns CDR1 LGHNA and CDR2 YSLEER. V was shortened by 0 bases and J by 0 bases, with 6 bases between the two germline ends. This receptor was taken from a female donor with multiple sclerosis, enrolled in a pregnancy study. The chain uses TRBV4-3 and TRBJ2-6; D gene unclear. The sample in question was peripheral blood, obtained in the second trimester of pregnancy. CDR3 amino acids: CASSQDGSSGANVLTF. CDR3 DNA: TGCGCCAGCAGCCAAGATGGCAGCTCTGGGGCCAACGTCCTGACTTTC.